This is a list of T cell receptor beta chains from one sample in a study of T-cell reconstitution after alpha-beta-depleted transplantation in children. MiXCR was run by TCRdb on the PCR reads, yielding one entry per CDR3 protein. The sample yields hundreds of thousands of distinct CDR3 sequences, 10% to 15% seen once. The sample here was PBMCs, mostly from graft donor cells, taken 360 days after TCRalphabeta/CD19-depleted stem cell transplant. These TCRs come from a male patient under 18 who had a stem cell transplant for acute myeloid leukemia, so the T cells may come from the graft donor. Both conserved end residues are part of each CDR3. The D gene is left open where the match is weak. Part of the rows lack a size; the others show once, few, many or a class for expanded clones.

size	V	J	D	CDR3	DNA
few	TRBV20-1	TRBJ2-5	TRBD1	CSASRQGPKTF	TGCAGTGCTAGTAGACAGGGTCCTAAAACATTC
NA	TRBV28	TRBJ2-7	TRBD1	CASSFRDRGRRAYEQYF	TGTGCCAGCAGTTTCCGGGACAGGGGGCGAAGGGCGTACGAGCAGTACTTC
NA	TRBV29-1	TRBJ2-7	NA	CSVHIQYEQYF	TGCAGCGTTCACATTCAGTACGAGCAGTACTTC
NA	TRBV7-6	TRBJ2-2	NA	CASSLGTMDTGELFF	TGTGCCAGCAGCTTAGGGACTATGGACACCGGGGAGCTGTTTTTT
few	TRBV20-1	TRBJ1-5	NA	CSARAGGWSNQPQHF	TGCAGTGCTAGAGCGGGGGGCTGGAGCAATCAGCCCCAGCATTTT
few	TRBV18	TRBJ2-7	TRBD1	CASSSSGTGDYEQYF	TGTGCCAGCTCATCGTCCGGGACAGGGGACTACGAGCAGTACTTC
few	TRBV15	TRBJ2-3	NA	CATRSSGWNTQYF	TGTGCCACCAGGAGTTCGGGGTGGAATACGCAGTATTTT
many	TRBV20-1	TRBJ2-7	TRBD2	CSALGLADLYEQYF	TGCAGTGCCCTGGGACTAGCGGACCTCTACGAGCAGTACTTC
few	TRBV12-3/TRBV12-4	TRBJ2-7	TRBD2	CASTLGASGSHEQYF	TGTGCCAGCACCCTGGGGGCTAGCGGGAGCCACGAGCAGTACTTC
few	TRBV5-1	TRBJ2-1	TRBD2	CASSPLAAPNEQFF	TGCGCCAGCAGCCCTCTAGCGGCACCGAATGAGCAGTTCTTC
NA	TRBV27	TRBJ2-3	NA	CASSWRAGTDTQYF	TGTGCCAGCAGTTGGAGGGCAGGCACAGATACGCAGTATTTT
NA	TRBV10-1	TRBJ2-2	NA	CASSAKGTGELFF	TGCGCCAGCAGTGCTAAAGGCACCGGGGAGCTGTTTTTT
few	TRBV18	TRBJ2-7	TRBD2	CASSLGGVALKVYEQYF	TGTGCCAGCTCATTGGGGGGGGTCGCGTTGAAAGTCTACGAGCAGTACTTC
few	TRBV5-6	TRBJ1-1	NA	CASSSEILRDVPEAFF	TGTGCCAGCAGCTCCGAAATTCTTAGGGACGTCCCTGAAGCTTTCTTT
NA	TRBV28	TRBJ2-7	NA	CASSGAREEQYF	TGTGCCTCCTCCGGGGCTAGGGAAGAGCAGTACTTC
NA	TRBV11-2	TRBJ2-2	NA	CASSSYVENTGELFF	TGTGCCAGCAGCTCTTACGTGGAGAACACCGGGGAGCTGTTTTTT
NA	TRBV6-4	TRBJ2-3	TRBD2	CASSESGKRTDTQYF	TGTGCCAGCAGTGAGAGCGGGAAACGAACAGATACGCAGTATTTT
many	TRBV5-6	TRBJ2-3	NA	CASSSGLGTDTQYF	TGTGCCAGCAGCTCCGGACTGGGCACAGATACGCAGTATTTT
few	TRBV18	TRBJ2-7	NA	CASSLGPTDEQYF	TGTGCCAGCTCCCTGGGACCCACCGACGAGCAGTACTTC
few	TRBV6-2/TRBV6-3	TRBJ2-7	NA	CASSYIGTSSYEQYF	TGTGCCAGCAGTTACATCGGGACGAGCTCCTACGAGCAGTACTTC
few	TRBV5-1	TRBJ2-3	NA	CASSPTFTDTQYF	TGCGCCAGCAGCCCCACGTTCACAGATACGCAGTATTTT
many	TRBV12-3/TRBV12-4	TRBJ2-5	TRBD1	CASSLTGGGSPLQETQYF	TGTGCCAGCAGTCTTACAGGGGGCGGGTCCCCTCTCCAAGAGACCCAGTACTTC
many	TRBV28	TRBJ1-5	NA	CASSPRGNFNQPQHF	TGTGCCAGCAGTCCTAGGGGGAACTTCAATCAGCCCCAGCATTTT
many	TRBV7-6	TRBJ2-7	TRBD2	CASSYQGLAGGDEQYF	TGTGCCAGCAGCTACCAGGGACTAGCGGGAGGGGACGAGCAGTACTTC
NA	TRBV7-2	TRBJ2-4	NA	CASSNPPFGQYF	TGTGCCAGCAGCAATCCCCCCTTTGGTCAGTACTTC
NA	TRBV10-3	TRBJ2-5	TRBD1	CAISARTGLGGPREETQYF	TGTGCCATCAGCGCCAGGACAGGGCTGGGGGGTCCCAGAGAGGAGACCCAGTACTTC
NA	TRBV6-1	TRBJ2-2	NA	CASSIERTGELFF	TGTGCCAGCAGTATAGAGAGAACCGGGGAGCTGTTTTTT
once	TRBV28	TRBJ2-5	TRBD2	CASSLLEREGAQYF	TGTGCCAGCAGTTTATTAGAGCGGGAGGGGGCCCAGTACTTC
NA	TRBV19	TRBJ1-2	TRBD1	CASRPGQVNYGYTF	TGTGCCAGTAGGCCCGGACAGGTTAACTATGGCTACACCTTC
many	TRBV11-1	TRBJ2-7	NA	CASSLVGRVERSPYEQYF	TGTGCCAGCAGCTTAGTAGGCAGGGTGGAGCGGAGCCCCTACGAGCAGTACTTC
many	TRBV7-8	TRBJ2-7	NA	CASSLEPGLSPPQQYF	TGTGCCAGCAGCTTAGAGCCCGGGCTTAGTCCCCCTCAGCAGTACTTC
few	TRBV13	TRBJ2-7	NA	CASSLVKGPDSYEQYF	TGTGCCAGCAGCTTAGTCAAGGGACCGGACTCCTACGAGCAGTACTTC
many	TRBV29-1	TRBJ2-7	NA	CSVGGPGVYEQYF	TGCAGCGTTGGAGGGCCTGGGGTCTACGAGCAGTACTTC
NA	TRBV24-1	TRBJ2-1	TRBD2	CATSVTSGRAQGEQFF	TGTGCCACCAGTGTTACTAGCGGGAGGGCCCAGGGTGAGCAGTTCTTC
NA	TRBV9	TRBJ2-1	NA	CASSVGAGQFDNEQFF	TGTGCCAGCAGCGTCGGGGCCGGACAGTTCGACAATGAGCAGTTCTTC
few	TRBV7-2	TRBJ1-1	NA	CASSLLGRPGAEAFF	TGTGCCAGCAGCTTACTGGGACGTCCGGGGGCTGAAGCTTTCTTT
many	TRBV27	TRBJ2-7	NA	CASSPAGSYSYEQYF	TGTGCCAGCAGTCCTGCTGGGTCCTACTCCTACGAGCAGTACTTC
few	TRBV2	TRBJ2-5	NA	CASIQAGRGAQYF	TGTGCCAGCATTCAGGCGGGACGTGGGGCCCAGTACTTC
few	TRBV9	TRBJ2-7	NA	CASSAGSNYEQYF	TGTGCCAGCAGCGCTGGGTCCAACTACGAGCAGTACTTC
NA	TRBV29-1	TRBJ2-7	NA	CSGAHGSSYEQYF	TGCAGCGGCGCCCATGGCAGCTCCTACGAGCAGTACTTC